This T cell receptor beta chain came from a study of shared clonotypes between healthy human individuals. This clone was detected only once. Profiling relied on immunoSEQ multiplex PCR, and the TCRdb table lists in-frame clones only, not all of them. The sample lists hundreds of thousands of clones, roughly 98% occurring once. Naive CD8 cells lacked CD45RO and underwent positive selection for CCR7, leaving out terminally differentiated effector memory CD45RA+ cells. The sample comprised naive CD8+ T cells sorted from blood. This TCR was recovered from a man aged 25-40 years in good health.

The CDR3 DNA is TGTGCCAGTATACTCAGCGCGGGGGGGAACACTGAAGCTTTCTTT. Translating it yields CASILSAGGNTEAFF. This rearrangement joins TRBV28 to TRBJ1-1, with D tentatively TRBD1 (5 bases). The V end was cut by 9 bases, the J end by 1 base, with 18 bases between. Germline CDR1 reads MDHEN; CDR2 reads SYDVKM. This CDR3 contains 15 residues.